The rows below give T cell receptor beta chains drawn from one sample of a study of Ad26.COV2.S vaccination and SARS-CoV-2 variants. Some clones are missing from TCRdb's copy, which holds only in-frame ones; the method was immunoSEQ multiplex PCR. The sample lists around 270,000 clones, approximately 90% occurring once. The sequenced sample was peripheral blood, obtained in a trial of Ad26.COV2.S vaccine versus placebo. The source is a person between 18 and 59 years old who received the Ad26.COV2.S COVID-19 vaccine or a placebo. The CDR3 runs from the conserved cysteine through the conserved F or W. The order of the fields is J gene, D gene, V gene, clone size, CDR3 protein, CDR3 DNA. The D gene is left open where the match is weak. A clone size is listed for some rows: how often the clone was seen (once, few, many), or a class if it is expanded.

J: TRBJ2-5
D: .
V: TRBV25-1
size: .
CDR3: CASSDFGQSQETQYF
DNA: TGTGCCAGCAGTGACTTTGGACAGTCCCAAGAGACCCAGTACTTC

J: TRBJ2-3
D: TRBD2
V: TRBV27
size: .
CDR3: CASSLTGGPSTDTQYF
DNA: TGTGCCAGCAGTTTAACGGGGGGGCCAAGCACAGATACGCAGTATTTT

J: TRBJ2-2
D: TRBD1
V: TRBV7-3
size: .
CDR3: CASSPQGASNTGELFF
DNA: TGTGCCAGCAGTCCGCAGGGGGCCTCGAACACCGGGGAGCTGTTTTTT

J: TRBJ2-5
D: .
V: TRBV11-2
size: .
CDR3: CASSVSGQATQYF
DNA: TGTGCCAGCAGCGTATCAGGGCAGGCGACCCAGTACTTC

J: TRBJ2-7
D: TRBD1
V: TRBV19
size: .
CDR3: CASSMGQTFSYEQYF
DNA: TGTGCCAGTAGTATGGGACAGACCTTCTCCTACGAGCAGTACTTC

J: TRBJ1-2
D: .
V: TRBV21-1
size: .
CDR3: CASPKGRANYGYTF
DNA: TGTGCCAGCCCTAAGGGGAGGGCCAACTATGGCTACACCTTC

J: TRBJ1-1
D: .
V: TRBV6-2/TRBV6-3
size: .
CDR3: CASSYRGDTEAFF
DNA: TGTGCCAGCAGTTACAGGGGGGACACTGAAGCTTTCTTT

J: TRBJ2-1
D: TRBD1
V: TRBV29-1
size: .
CDR3: CSLRRDRGYNEQFF
DNA: TGCAGCCTTAGGAGGGACAGGGGATACAATGAGCAGTTCTTC

J: TRBJ2-2
D: .
V: TRBV2
size: few
CDR3: CASSEMRHAGELFF
DNA: TGTGCCAGCAGTGAAATGAGGCACGCCGGGGAGCTGTTTTTT

J: TRBJ2-4
D: .
V: TRBV27
size: .
CDR3: CASVRGNIQYF
DNA: TGTGCCAGCGTTAGGGGTAACATTCAGTACTTC

J: TRBJ1-4
D: .
V: TRBV5-1
size: .
CDR3: CASSLVFGADEKLFF
DNA: TGCGCCAGCAGCTTGGTGTTCGGAGCGGATGAAAAACTGTTTTTT

J: TRBJ1-5
D: .
V: TRBV4-1
size: .
CDR3: CASSHAGEAQHF
DNA: TGCGCCAGCAGCCATGCAGGGGAGGCTCAGCATTTT

J: TRBJ2-3
D: TRBD2
V: TRBV15
size: .
CDR3: CATSRDRYSGSTDTQYF
DNA: TGTGCCACCAGCAGAGATCGGTATAGCGGGAGCACAGATACGCAGTATTTT

J: TRBJ1-4
D: .
V: TRBV5-1
size: .
CDR3: CASSLRKGGEKLFF
DNA: TGCGCCAGCAGCCTTCGGAAGGGGGGTGAAAAACTGTTTTTT

J: TRBJ1-2
D: TRBD1
V: TRBV6-6
size: .
CDR3: CASKGGQGANYGYTF
DNA: TGTGCCAGCAAAGGGGGACAGGGGGCGAACTATGGCTACACCTTC

J: TRBJ1-1
D: TRBD1
V: TRBV6-2/TRBV6-3
size: .
CDR3: CASSYSPRDRGRMNTEAFF
DNA: TGTGCCAGCAGTTACTCTCCCCGGGACAGGGGGCGAATGAACACTGAAGCTTTCTTT

J: TRBJ2-1
D: TRBD2
V: TRBV7-2
size: .
CDR3: CASSLASGAYNEQFF
DNA: TGTGCCAGCAGCTTAGCTAGCGGGGCCTACAATGAGCAGTTCTTC

J: TRBJ2-1
D: TRBD1
V: TRBV5-1
size: .
CDR3: CASSWGQGARGEQFF
DNA: TGCGCCAGCAGCTGGGGACAGGGGGCACGAGGTGAGCAGTTCTTC

J: TRBJ1-1
D: .
V: TRBV7-8
size: .
CDR3: CASSLSGQMNTEAFF
DNA: TGTGCCAGCAGCTTGTCCGGTCAGATGAACACTGAAGCTTTCTTT

J: TRBJ2-3
D: TRBD2
V: TRBV15
size: .
CDR3: CATSLAGGDTQYF
DNA: TGTGCCACCAGCCTAGCGGGGGGAGATACGCAGTATTTT

J: TRBJ2-1
D: .
V: TRBV5-1
size: .
CDR3: CASSLLDRNEQFF
DNA: TGCGCCAGCAGCTTGCTTGACAGGAATGAGCAGTTCTTC

J: TRBJ1-1
D: .
V: TRBV18
size: .
CDR3: CASSLTALNTEAFF
DNA: TGTGCCAGCTCCCTGACAGCCCTGAACACTGAAGCTTTCTTT

J: TRBJ2-1
D: .
V: TRBV7-2
size: .
CDR3: CASSLVGGDTYNEQFF
DNA: TGTGCCAGCAGCTTAGTTGGCGGGGACACCTACAATGAGCAGTTCTTC

J: TRBJ1-1
D: .
V: TRBV5-1
size: .
CDR3: CASSLFSQGVGEAFF
DNA: TGCGCCAGCAGCTTGTTTAGTCAAGGGGTGGGTGAAGCTTTCTTT

J: TRBJ2-2
D: TRBD2
V: TRBV7-7
size: .
CDR3: CASSPPGLAGFTGELFF
DNA: TGTGCCAGCAGCCCACCGGGACTAGCGGGATTCACCGGGGAGCTGTTTTTT

J: TRBJ2-4
D: .
V: TRBV27
size: .
CDR3: CASSISAKNIQYF
DNA: TGTGCCAGTTCCATCTCAGCCAAAAACATTCAGTACTTC

J: TRBJ1-1
D: .
V: TRBV6-5
size: .
CDR3: CASSSTGPYEAFF
DNA: TGTGCCAGCAGTTCGACAGGACCCTATGAAGCTTTCTTT

J: TRBJ2-1
D: .
V: TRBV7-9
size: once
CDR3: CASSSLQGGVNEQFF
DNA: TGTGCCAGCAGCTCTCTCCAGGGGGGGGTCAATGAGCAGTTCTTC

J: TRBJ2-7
D: .
V: TRBV13
size: .
CDR3: CASSSGPSYEQYF
DNA: TGTGCCAGCAGCTCGGGACCCTCCTACGAGCAGTACTTC

J: TRBJ2-7
D: TRBD2
V: TRBV30
size: .
CDR3: CAWSVLAAEQYF
DNA: TGTGCCTGGAGTGTGCTAGCGGCCGAGCAGTACTTC

J: TRBJ1-3
D: .
V: TRBV7-9
size: .
CDR3: CASSLSNSGNTIYF
DNA: TGTGCCAGCAGCTTATCCAACTCTGGAAACACCATATATTTT

J: TRBJ2-1
D: TRBD2
V: TRBV29-1
size: .
CDR3: CSVVGLAGGGSEQFF
DNA: TGCAGCGTTGTGGGACTAGCGGGAGGAGGTAGTGAGCAGTTCTTC

J: TRBJ2-5
D: .
V: TRBV29-1
size: once
CDR3: CSVEETQYF
DNA: TGCAGCGTTGAAGAGACCCAGTACTTC

J: TRBJ1-6
D: TRBD1
V: TRBV7-9
size: once
CDR3: CASSRDRVDSPLHF
DNA: TGTGCCAGCAGCCGGGACAGGGTTGATTCACCCCTCCACTTT

J: TRBJ2-3
D: .
V: TRBV11-3
size: .
CDR3: CASSFRGGTDTQYF
DNA: TGTGCCAGCAGCTTTCGGGGCGGCACAGATACGCAGTATTTT

J: TRBJ1-2
D: .
V: TRBV5-4
size: .
CDR3: CASSSRTESNYGYTF
DNA: TGTGCCAGCAGCTCTCGGACAGAATCTAACTATGGCTACACCTTC

J: TRBJ2-1
D: .
V: TRBV12-3/TRBV12-4
size: .
CDR3: CASSLGAYEQFF
DNA: TGTGCCAGCAGTTTAGGGGCATACGAGCAGTTCTTC

J: TRBJ1-2
D: .
V: TRBV6-6
size: .
CDR3: CASSYPPLEGGYGYTF
DNA: TGTGCCAGCAGTTACCCTCCCTTGGAGGGTGGCTATGGCTACACCTTC

J: TRBJ2-2
D: .
V: TRBV2
size: .
CDR3: CASNGGPTGELFF
DNA: TGTGCCAGCAACGGAGGCCCCACCGGGGAGCTGTTTTTT

J: TRBJ1-6
D: .
V: TRBV2
size: .
CDR3: CASSEGWRNSPLHF
DNA: TGTGCCAGCAGTGAAGGGTGGAGAAATTCACCCCTCCACTTT

J: TRBJ1-5
D: TRBD1
V: TRBV6-6
size: .
CDR3: CASSRGQVSNQPQHF
DNA: TGTGCCAGCAGTCGGGGACAGGTTAGCAATCAGCCCCAGCATTTT

J: TRBJ2-5
D: TRBD2
V: TRBV9
size: .
CDR3: CASSVGSGSDQETQYF
DNA: TGTGCCAGCAGCGTAGGTAGCGGGAGCGATCAAGAGACCCAGTACTTC

J: TRBJ1-2
D: .
V: TRBV10-3
size: .
CDR3: CAISESGSYTF
DNA: TGTGCCATCAGTGAGTCGGGGAGCTACACCTTC

J: TRBJ2-1
D: .
V: TRBV7-2
size: many
CDR3: CASSPQGYDEQFF
DNA: TGTGCCAGCAGCCCGCAGGGGTACGATGAGCAGTTCTTC

J: TRBJ1-1
D: .
V: TRBV11-2
size: .
CDR3: CASSRRGNPDTEAFF
DNA: TGTGCCAGCAGCCGTCGGGGCAACCCAGACACTGAAGCTTTCTTT

J: TRBJ2-2
D: .
V: TRBV7-9
size: once
CDR3: CASSFRQNPNANTGELFF
DNA: TGTGCCAGCAGCTTTCGACAGAACCCCAACGCGAACACCGGGGAGCTGTTTTTT

J: TRBJ1-2
D: .
V: TRBV18
size: .
CDR3: CASSPEGTNYGYTF
DNA: TGTGCCAGCTCACCAGAGGGGACTAACTATGGCTACACCTTC

J: TRBJ2-1
D: .
V: TRBV6-6
size: few
CDR3: CASSYILGGTYNEQFF
DNA: TGTGCCAGCAGTTACATCTTGGGCGGGACTTACAATGAGCAGTTCTTC

J: TRBJ1-6
D: .
V: TRBV12-3/TRBV12-4
size: .
CDR3: CASSLSNSPLHF
DNA: TGTGCCAGCAGTTTAAGTAATTCACCCCTCCACTTT

J: TRBJ2-4
D: .
V: TRBV27
size: .
CDR3: CASSLQGGKNIQYF
DNA: TGTGCCAGCAGTTTACAGGGCGGCAAAAACATTCAGTACTTC

J: TRBJ1-2
D: .
V: TRBV5-1
size: .
CDR3: CASSLMGSNYGYTF
DNA: TGCGCCAGCAGCTTAATGGGGTCTAACTATGGCTACACCTTC

J: TRBJ1-3
D: TRBD1
V: TRBV7-2
size: few
CDR3: CASSLRQGAGNTIYF
DNA: TGTGCCAGCAGCTTGAGACAGGGGGCTGGAAACACCATATATTTT

J: TRBJ2-5
D: .
V: TRBV7-2
size: .
CDR3: CASSAGGTQYF
DNA: TGTGCCAGCAGCGCCGGGGGGACCCAGTACTTC

J: TRBJ1-5
D: .
V: TRBV18
size: .
CDR3: CASSLQVGQGQPQHF
DNA: TGTGCCAGCTCACTGCAGGTTGGGCAGGGTCAGCCCCAGCATTTT